This entry is about one T cell receptor beta chain. These data belong to a study of blood T cells in healthy people across ages. The CDR3 is 12 residues long. The V and J ends lost 2 bases and 8 bases, in that order; junction bases with no gene match: 3. CDR1 and CDR2 (germline): SGDLS, YYNGEE. Primers used in a second PCR of roughly 6 to 11 cycles were a sample-barcoded 5' primer and a J-beta primer mix. TCRdb called the 5' RACE reads again in MiXCR, with one record for every CDR3 protein. This table holds over 750,000 distinct CDR3 sequences, more than 20% found once. This sample was shared with a second study, whose subject was T cells of mothers and their children.

The clonotype was recovered from a boy younger than 18 in good health. The sequenced sample consisted of blood. This chain links TRBV9 with TRBJ1-2; 7 positions agree with TRBD1. The CDR3 loop reads CASSVGTEGYTF. CDR3 coding DNA: TGTGCCAGCAGCGTGGGGACAGAGGGCTACACCTTC.